One and the same sample provided the 3 T cell receptor beta chains below, sequenced in a study of CD8 T cells in ankylosing spondylitis. From the 5' RACE reads, TCRdb called clonotypes with MiXCR, one entry per CDR3 protein. Here the sample spans 230,000 or so distinct CDR3 sequences, 15% to 20% being singletons. The specimen was blood, either unsorted or a sorted T cell fraction (not recorded which). These receptors all stem from a male donor with ankylosing spondylitis or in good health (not recorded which).

The sample holds many counts of this clonotype. The chain combines TRBV10-3 with TRBJ2-1; either TRBD1 or TRBD2 may supply D (5 bases each). The CDR3 is 13 amino acids. V lost 7 bases and J lost 5, with 12 bases in between. Looked up from germline, CDR1 is ENHRY and CDR2 is SYGVKD. The CDR3 sequence is CAITGPGDNEQFF. As DNA, the CDR3 is TGTGCCATCACGGGACCAGGCGACAATGAGCAGTTCTTC.

V gene TRBV9 combines with J gene TRBJ2-1; 7 bases map to TRBD2. The length of the CDR3 is 14 residues. Germline CDR1 SGDLS, CDR2 YYNGEE. Germline trimming cut 4 bases from V and 5 bases from J; bases unmatched to any gene: 6. CDR3 residues: CASSPRTRNNEQFF. Written as DNA, the CDR3 is TGTGCCAGCAGCCCCCGGACTAGGAACAATGAGCAGTTCTTC.

The chain has TRBV12-3 or TRBV12-4 and TRBJ2-7; weak D call: TRBD1 (5 bases). Trimming left V 3 bases short and J 2 bases short, with 17 bases between. CDR3 length: 16 residues. CDR3 sequence (DNA): TGTGCCAGCAGTTTTAAGGGTCCAGGGCTGACCTACGAGCAGTACTTC. Translating it yields CASSFKGPGLTYEQYF.